This TCR beta chain derives from a study of PD-L1 blockade in urothelial cancer. Study results and limitations: When pretreatment blood TCR clonality was below the median, it predicted better survival. Those with durable benefit had larger increases in tumor-associated blood clones at 3 weeks.

A spike-in of synthetic TCR analog templates was added to each PCR. Clones were sequenced by immunoSEQ multiplex PCR, and TCRdb holds only the in-frame ones, with some missing. Here the sample spans 100,000 to 150,000 clones, roughly 82% being singletons. The CDR3 is 15 amino acids. CDR1 SSHAT and CDR2 FNYEAQ come from the germline V gene (reference sequence). Time point reported: peripheral blood 6 weeks after treatment start. In regard to this clone: Antigen unknown. The junction does not match germline at one end; this may be a read error.

This chain connects TRBV7-7 to TRBJ2-3; 10 bases line up with TRBD2. The sample was PBMCs, taken around atezolizumab (anti-PD-L1) treatment. This TCR was sampled from a man in his fifties or sixties with urothelial cancer. Here the CDR3 DNA reads TGTGCTAGCAGCCCCGGGACTAGCGGCACAGATACGCAGTATTTT. It translates to CASSPGTSGTDTQYF.